This T cell receptor (beta chain) was found in a study of OX40 agonist ivuxolimab in advanced cancers. Clones were sequenced by immunoSEQ multiplex PCR, and TCRdb holds only the in-frame ones, with some missing. The sample has about 49,000 clones; around 85% are singletons. This clone was counted between two and nine times. The same CDR3 also results from other DNA sequences found in this sample. The CDR3 loop spans 14 amino acids. Trimming took off 0 bases at V and 5 bases at J, with 8 bases between the two ends. Germline V lookup: CDR1 SGDLS, CDR2 YYNGEE. The starting material was CD4+ or CD8+ T cells sorted from blood, obtained in a trial of the OX40 agonist ivuxolimab. The rearrangement uses TRBV9 and TRBJ2-2, with a possible D match to TRBD2 (6 bases). The clonotype comes from an adult with an advanced solid tumor such as melanoma, head and neck, liver or kidney cancer. CDR3 nucleotide sequence: TGTGCCAGCAGCGTAGGAGGAGGGACCGGGGAGCTGTTTTTT. Amino acids: CASSVGGGTGELFF.